Listed below are T cell receptor beta chains from one sample, sequenced in a study of T-cell memory formation after mild COVID-19. TCRdb processed the 5' RACE reads anew with MiXCR; each CDR3 protein has one entry. The sample lists approximately 570,000 distinct CDR3 sequences, under 20% occurring once. Input material: PBMCs or a T cell subset sorted from them (not recorded which). These receptors were taken from an adult woman who had mild COVID-19 (a few samples of this study predate the infection). Cell type and time point are not known. The CDR3 runs from the conserved cysteine through the conserved F or W. The order of the fields is J gene, clone size, D gene, V gene, CDR3 DNA, CDR3 protein. The D gene is left open where the match is weak. Expanded clones are given a class, and other clones once, few, many or no size at all.

TRBJ2-5 few TRBD2 TRBV20-1 TGCAGTGCTAGAGATCAGGAGAGAGGACTACTAGCGGGAGAGACCCAGTACTTC CSARDQERGLLAGETQYF
TRBJ2-5 . TRBD1 TRBV7-6 TGTGCCAGCAGCTCCGATACAGGGGGAAGTCAAGAGACCCAGTACTTC CASSSDTGGSQETQYF
TRBJ2-7 few . TRBV20-1 TGCAGTGCTCCCCAGGGGTACGAGCAGTACTTC CSAPQGYEQYF
TRBJ2-1 . . TRBV6-6 TGTGCCAGCAGCTCTACTAGCCCGGCTCTTTACAATGAGCAGTTCTTC CASSSTSPALYNEQFF
TRBJ1-3 . TRBD1 TRBV7-9 TGTGCCAGCAGCAGACAGGGGTCGGCTGGAAACACCATATATTTT CASSRQGSAGNTIYF
TRBJ2-7 few TRBD1 TRBV29-1 TGCAGCGTTTTCGGGACAGGGAGCAACGAGCAGTACTTC CSVFGTGSNEQYF
TRBJ1-2 . . TRBV29-1 TGCAGCGTAGACCTCCGGGGCTACACCTTC CSVDLRGYTF
TRBJ1-1 few TRBD1 TRBV27 TGTGCCAGCAGTTTCTCTGGGGACAGGGGGCTCGGCACTGAAGCTTTCTTT CASSFSGDRGLGTEAFF
TRBJ1-1 few . TRBV20-1 TGCAGTGCTTTCCTACCTCCAGAAGCTTTCTTT CSAFLPPEAFF
TRBJ2-3 few TRBD1 TRBV2 TGTGCCAGCAGTGAAGAGTCAGGGGGCTCAGATACGCAGTATTTT CASSEESGGSDTQYF
TRBJ2-3 few TRBD1 TRBV7-2 TGTGCCAGCACCGACAGGGGGTACATACAGTTCACAGATACGCAGTATTTT CASTDRGYIQFTDTQYF
TRBJ2-7 . TRBD1 TRBV5-1 TGCGCCAGCAGCCACGGGACAGGGGTCCTCTACGAGCAGTACTTC CASSHGTGVLYEQYF
TRBJ2-1 few . TRBV20-1 TGCAGTGCTAAAGAGATGCAGGTTTCGGGTGAGCAGTTCTTC CSAKEMQVSGEQFF
TRBJ1-1 few TRBD1 TRBV6-2/TRBV6-3 TGTGCCAGCAGTTACTCCGTGAGGGACAGGACCCGATACACTGAAGCTTTCTTT CASSYSVRDRTRYTEAFF
TRBJ1-1 . TRBD1 TRBV24-1 TGTGCCACCAGTGATTCGGGACAGGGAACAAACACTGAAGCTTTCTTT CATSDSGQGTNTEAFF
TRBJ2-1 few TRBD2 TRBV7-6 TGTGCCAGCAGCTCAGGACTAGCGGGAGGGGCCGGGTACAATGAGCAGTTCTTC CASSSGLAGGAGYNEQFF
TRBJ2-7 few TRBD2 TRBV19 TGTGCCAGTAGTATCTTAGCGGGAGCTTTCGAGCAGTACTTC CASSILAGAFEQYF
TRBJ1-1 few . TRBV2 TGTGCCAGCAGTGAAGTTCGGGTGAACACTGAAGCTTTCTTT CASSEVRVNTEAFF
TRBJ2-4 . . TRBV23-1 TGCGCCAGCAGGGGCTACAGGGTAGCCAAAAACATTCAGTACTTC CASRGYRVAKNIQYF
TRBJ2-7 . . TRBV15 TGTGCCACCAGCAGAGATCTGCTGACGCCCTACGAGCAGTACTTC CATSRDLLTPYEQYF
TRBJ1-3 few . TRBV5-1 TGCGCCAGCAGCTTGGCCGGCGGACACCACCTTGGAAACACCATATATTTT CASSLAGGHHLGNTIYF
TRBJ2-3 . . TRBV10-3 TGTGCCATCAGTCCGGGACTTTCCACAGATACGCAGTATTTT CAISPGLSTDTQYF
TRBJ2-3 few . TRBV7-3 TGTGCCAGCTCGTCGGGCGGAAGAGAGACAGATACGCAGTATTTT CASSSGGRETDTQYF
TRBJ2-1 . . TRBV5-1 TGCGCCAGCGGCGAGTCGGGATCCGACAATGAGCAGTTCTTC CASGESGSDNEQFF
TRBJ2-5 . . TRBV7-9 TGTGCCAGCAGCTTAGATGGGAACAGCGGAAGGCTAAAGACCCAGTACTTC CASSLDGNSGRLKTQYF
TRBJ2-4 few . TRBV19 TGTGCCAGTAGTATGGGGACGCCAGGAAACATTCAGTACTTC CASSMGTPGNIQYF
TRBJ1-2 . . TRBV19 TGTGCCAGTAGTAACTGGAAGTCGTATGGCTACACCTTC CASSNWKSYGYTF
TRBJ2-3 few TRBD2 TRBV7-6 TGTGCCAGCAGCCCGGCAGGGTCTAGCGGGAGGGCCCCAAGTTTT CASSPAGSSGRAPSF
TRBJ2-7 few . TRBV6-2/TRBV6-3 TGTGCCAGCAGAGACGGGCCCGAGCAGTACTTC CASRDGPEQYF
TRBJ2-1 . . TRBV7-8 TGTGCCAGCAGCCCGCCGGGCAGGGGATACAGTGAGCAGTTCTTC CASSPPGRGYSEQFF
TRBJ2-2 few TRBD2 TRBV15 TGTGCCACCAGTGAAATGGGACTAGCGAAAACCGGGGAGCTGTTTTTT CATSEMGLAKTGELFF
TRBJ2-1 . . TRBV24-1 TGTGCCACCAGTGATCCCACTAGATATGAGCAGTTCTTC CATSDPTRYEQFF
TRBJ1-2 . TRBD1 TRBV18 TGTGCCAGCTCACCGGAACAGGGGTCCTATGGCTACACCTTC CASSPEQGSYGYTF
TRBJ2-5 . . TRBV2 TGTGCCAGCAGAGGGGTCCAAGGTGGGGGCATCGTAGAGACCCAGTACTTC CASRGVQGGGIVETQYF
TRBJ2-7 . TRBD1 TRBV7-8 TGTGCCAGCAGCTTAGAATCATGGTCGGGACAGGGGGCCTACGAGCAGTACTTC CASSLESWSGQGAYEQYF
TRBJ2-7 . . TRBV24-1 TGTGCCACCAGTGATTTCACGGGGTACGAGTCTCAGTACTTC CATSDFTGYESQYF
TRBJ2-7 few TRBD1 TRBV5-1 TGCGCCAGCAGCTTGGAAGGACAGGGGGCAAACGAGCAGTACTTC CASSLEGQGANEQYF
TRBJ2-1 many TRBD2 TRBV29-1 TGCAGCGTTGAAGGTAGTACGGGGGGCTCCTACAATGAGCAGTTCTTC CSVEGSTGGSYNEQFF
TRBJ2-5 many TRBD2 TRBV7-2 TGTGCCAGCAGCCCCCGTGGGGGTCTAGCGGGCCACCCAGAATACTTC CASSPRGGLAGHPEYF
TRBJ2-1 . . TRBV4-1 TGCGCCAGCAGCCCGGAGGGGGCCAATGAGCAGTTCTTC CASSPEGANEQFF
TRBJ1-2 . . TRBV3-1 TGTGCCAGCAGCCCCTTGAACCCTGGTGTGGACTATGGCTACACCTTC CASSPLNPGVDYGYTF
TRBJ1-2 . TRBD1 TRBV12-3/TRBV12-4 TGTGCCAGCAGGACGTCAGGGGGTGGTAACTATGGCTACACCTTC CASRTSGGGNYGYTF
TRBJ1-5 few . TRBV30 TGTGCCTGGAGTACAGGTAGAAGCGGTCAGCCCCAGCATTTT CAWSTGRSGQPQHF
TRBJ2-1 many . TRBV15 TGTGCCACCAGCACCCCCAAGGGGACGTTGCAGGTCTACAATGAGCAGTTCTTC CATSTPKGTLQVYNEQFF
TRBJ2-1 . TRBD2 TRBV5-4 TGTGCCAGCAGCGGGGGACTAGCGCCCAACAATGAGCAGTTCTTC CASSGGLAPNNEQFF
TRBJ2-7 . . TRBV9 TGTGCCAGCAGCCCTGCCGGGCTCGCCTACGAGCAGTACTTC CASSPAGLAYEQYF
TRBJ2-5 few . TRBV12-3/TRBV12-4 TGTGCCAGCAGTCCCCAGGGTCGACGCGAGACCCAGTACTTC CASSPQGRRETQYF
TRBJ2-7 . . TRBV18 TGTGCCAGCTCACACAGGGAAGGGAGTAGCGAGCAGTACTTC CASSHREGSSEQYF
TRBJ2-5 . TRBD2 TRBV18 TGTGCCAGCTCACCAGTGGCTAGCGGGAGTTTAGAGACCCAGTACTTC CASSPVASGSLETQYF
TRBJ2-1 . TRBD2 TRBV24-1 TGTGCCACCAGTCCTCCGGGGGGGAATGAGCAGTTCTTC CATSPPGGNEQFF
TRBJ1-1 few . TRBV11-2 TGTGCCAGCAGCTTAGAGCACCAGAACACTGAAGCTTTCTTT CASSLEHQNTEAFF